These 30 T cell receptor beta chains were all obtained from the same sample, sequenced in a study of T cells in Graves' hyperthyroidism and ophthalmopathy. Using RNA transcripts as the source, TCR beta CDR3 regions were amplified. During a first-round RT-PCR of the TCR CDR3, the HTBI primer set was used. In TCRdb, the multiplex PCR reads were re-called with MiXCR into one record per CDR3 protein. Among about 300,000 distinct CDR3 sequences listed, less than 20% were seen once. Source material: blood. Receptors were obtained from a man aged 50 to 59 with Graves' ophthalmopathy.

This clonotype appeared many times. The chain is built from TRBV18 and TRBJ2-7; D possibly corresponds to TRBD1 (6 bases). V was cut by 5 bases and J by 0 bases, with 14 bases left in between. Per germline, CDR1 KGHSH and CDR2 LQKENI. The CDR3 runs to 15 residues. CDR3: CASSAWTASSYEQYF. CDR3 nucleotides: TGTGCCAGCTCAGCTTGGACAGCGAGCTCCTACGAGCAGTACTTC.

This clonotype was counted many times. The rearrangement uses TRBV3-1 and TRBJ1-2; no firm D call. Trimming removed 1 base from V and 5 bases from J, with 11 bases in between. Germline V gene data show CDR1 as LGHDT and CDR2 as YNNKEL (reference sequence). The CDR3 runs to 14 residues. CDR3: CASSQGGGAYGYTF. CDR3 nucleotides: TGTGCCAGCAGCCAAGGGGGAGGCGCTTATGGCTACACCTTC.

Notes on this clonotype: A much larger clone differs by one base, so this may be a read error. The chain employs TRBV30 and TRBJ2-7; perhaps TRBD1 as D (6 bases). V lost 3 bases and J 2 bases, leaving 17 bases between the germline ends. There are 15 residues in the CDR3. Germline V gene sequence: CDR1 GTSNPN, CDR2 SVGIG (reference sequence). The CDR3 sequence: CAWSKGVMGAYEQYF. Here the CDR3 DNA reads TGTGCCTGGAGCAAGGGGGTCATGGGGGCCTACGAGCAGTACTTC.

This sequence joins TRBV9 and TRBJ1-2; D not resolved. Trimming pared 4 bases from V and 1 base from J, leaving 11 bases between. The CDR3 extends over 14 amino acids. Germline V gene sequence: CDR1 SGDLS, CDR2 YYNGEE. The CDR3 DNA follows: TGTGCCAGCAGCCCCAGACTTAGTAACTATGGCTACACCTTC. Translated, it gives CASSPRLSNYGYTF.

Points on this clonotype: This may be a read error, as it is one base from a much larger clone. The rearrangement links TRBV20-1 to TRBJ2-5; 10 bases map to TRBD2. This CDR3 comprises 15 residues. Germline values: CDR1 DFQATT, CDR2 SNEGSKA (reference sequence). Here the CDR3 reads CSARVAGGIEEAQYF. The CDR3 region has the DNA TGCAGTGCTAGAGTAGCGGGAGGTATCGAAGAGGCCCAGTACTTC.

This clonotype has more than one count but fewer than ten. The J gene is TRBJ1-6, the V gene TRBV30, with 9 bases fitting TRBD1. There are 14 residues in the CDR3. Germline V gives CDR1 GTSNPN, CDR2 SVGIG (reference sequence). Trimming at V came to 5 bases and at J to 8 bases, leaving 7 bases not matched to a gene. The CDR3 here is CAWQQGAKDSPLHF. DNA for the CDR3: TGTGCCTGGCAACAGGGGGCTAAAGATTCACCCCTCCACTTT.

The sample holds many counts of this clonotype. CDR3 sequence (DNA): TGTGCCAGTCGACAGCGGGATCAGCCCCAGCATTTT. Translated: CASRQRDQPQHF. The V and J genes are TRBV18 and TRBJ1-5; TRBD1 is a possible D gene (5 bases). Trimming took 9 bases from V and 5 from J, leaving 11 bases between them. From germline, CDR1 is KGHSH and CDR2 LQKENI. CDR3 length equals 12 residues.

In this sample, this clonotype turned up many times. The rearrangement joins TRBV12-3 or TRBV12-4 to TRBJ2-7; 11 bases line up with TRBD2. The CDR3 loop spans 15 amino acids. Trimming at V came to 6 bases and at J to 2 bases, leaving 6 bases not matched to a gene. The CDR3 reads CASRSTSGIPYEQYF. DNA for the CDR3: TGTGCCAGCAGGTCGACTAGCGGGATTCCCTACGAGCAGTACTTC.

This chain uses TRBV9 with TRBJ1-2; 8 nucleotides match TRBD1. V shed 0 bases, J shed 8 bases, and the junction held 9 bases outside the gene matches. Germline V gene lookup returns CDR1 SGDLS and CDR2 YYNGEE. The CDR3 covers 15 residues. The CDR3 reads CASSVAGGRGVGYTF. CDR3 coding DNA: TGTGCCAGCAGCGTAGCAGGGGGCAGAGGAGTAGGCTACACCTTC.

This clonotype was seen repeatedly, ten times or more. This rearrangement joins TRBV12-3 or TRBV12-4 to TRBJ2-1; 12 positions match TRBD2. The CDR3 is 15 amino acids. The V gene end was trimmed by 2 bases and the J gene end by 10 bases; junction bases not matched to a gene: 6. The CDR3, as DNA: TGTGCCAGCAGTTTATCCCTAGCGGGAGGGTTCGAGCAGTTCTTC. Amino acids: CASSLSLAGGFEQFF.

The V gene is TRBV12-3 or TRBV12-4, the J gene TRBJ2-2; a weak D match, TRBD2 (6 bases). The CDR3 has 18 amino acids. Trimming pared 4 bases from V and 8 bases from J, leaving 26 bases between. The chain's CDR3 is CASSSEPGLLVPKGELFF. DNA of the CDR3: TGTGCCAGCAGTTCCGAACCGGGACTTTTAGTCCCGAAGGGGGAGCTGTTTTTT.

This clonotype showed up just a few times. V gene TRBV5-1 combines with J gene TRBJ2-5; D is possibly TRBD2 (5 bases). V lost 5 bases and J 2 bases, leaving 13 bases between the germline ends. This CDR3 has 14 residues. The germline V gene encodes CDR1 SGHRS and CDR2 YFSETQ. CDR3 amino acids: CASRLRLAQETQYF. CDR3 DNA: TGCGCCAGCAGGCTAAGGTTAGCGCAAGAGACCCAGTACTTC.

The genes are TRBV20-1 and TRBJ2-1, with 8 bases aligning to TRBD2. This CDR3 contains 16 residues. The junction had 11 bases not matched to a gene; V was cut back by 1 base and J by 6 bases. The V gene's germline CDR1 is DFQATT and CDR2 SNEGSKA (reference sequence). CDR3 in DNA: TGCAGTGCTAGAGCCCCCACTAGCGGAATCTCCAATGAGCAGTTCTTC. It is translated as CSARAPTSGISNEQFF.

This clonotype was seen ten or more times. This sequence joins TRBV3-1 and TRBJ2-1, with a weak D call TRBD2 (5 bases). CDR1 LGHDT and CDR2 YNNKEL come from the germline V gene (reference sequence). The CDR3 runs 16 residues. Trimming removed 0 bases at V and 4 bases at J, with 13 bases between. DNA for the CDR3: TGTGCCAGCAGCCAAGATTTAGGAGGTCGGTACAATGAGCAGTTCTTC. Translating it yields CASSQDLGGRYNEQFF.

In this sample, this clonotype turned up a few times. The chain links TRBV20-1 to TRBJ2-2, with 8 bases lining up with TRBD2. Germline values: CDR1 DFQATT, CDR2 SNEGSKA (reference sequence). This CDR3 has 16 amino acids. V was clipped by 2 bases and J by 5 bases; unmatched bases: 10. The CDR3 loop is CSARSSGSEGTGELFF. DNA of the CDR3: TGCAGTGCTAGATCGAGCGGGAGTGAGGGGACCGGGGAGCTGTTTTTT.

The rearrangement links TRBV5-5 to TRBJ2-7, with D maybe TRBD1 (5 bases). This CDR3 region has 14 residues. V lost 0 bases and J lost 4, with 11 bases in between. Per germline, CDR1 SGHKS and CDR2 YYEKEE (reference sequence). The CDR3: CASSLGQTKYEQYF. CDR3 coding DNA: TGTGCCAGCAGCTTGGGACAGACGAAGTACGAGCAGTACTTC.

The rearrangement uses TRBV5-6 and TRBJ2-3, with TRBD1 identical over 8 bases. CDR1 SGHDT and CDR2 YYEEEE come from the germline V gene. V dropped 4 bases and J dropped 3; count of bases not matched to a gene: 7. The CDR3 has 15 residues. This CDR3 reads CASSVGQASTDTQYF. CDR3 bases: TGTGCCAGCAGCGTGGGACAGGCATCGACAGATACGCAGTATTTT.

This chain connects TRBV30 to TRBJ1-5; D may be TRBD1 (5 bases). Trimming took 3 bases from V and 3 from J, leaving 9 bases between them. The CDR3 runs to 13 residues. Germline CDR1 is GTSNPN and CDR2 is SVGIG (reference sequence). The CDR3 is CAWRGQPNQPQHF. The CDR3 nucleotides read TGTGCCTGGAGGGGGCAGCCCAATCAGCCCCAGCATTTT. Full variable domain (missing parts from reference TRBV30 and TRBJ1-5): SQTIHQWPATLVQPVGSPLSLECTVEGTSNPNLYWYRQAAGRGLQLLFYSVGIGQISSEVPQNLSASRPQDRQFILSSKKLLLSDSGFYLCAWRGQPNQPQHFGDGTRLSIL.

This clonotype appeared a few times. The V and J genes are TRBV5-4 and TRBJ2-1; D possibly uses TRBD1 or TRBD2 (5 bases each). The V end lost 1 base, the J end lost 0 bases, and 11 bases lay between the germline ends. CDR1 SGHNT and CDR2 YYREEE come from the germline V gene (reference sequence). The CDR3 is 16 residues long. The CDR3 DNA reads TGTGCCAGCAGCTTGTTTACGGGACCCTCCTACAATGAGCAGTTCTTC. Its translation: CASSLFTGPSYNEQFF.

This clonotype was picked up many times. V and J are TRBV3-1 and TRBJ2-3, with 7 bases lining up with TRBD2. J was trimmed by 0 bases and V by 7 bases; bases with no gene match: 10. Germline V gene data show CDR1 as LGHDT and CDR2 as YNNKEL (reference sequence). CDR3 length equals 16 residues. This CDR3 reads CASTGRTPSSTDTQYF. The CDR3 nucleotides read TGTGCCAGCACCGGGAGGACCCCATCAAGCACAGATACGCAGTATTTT.

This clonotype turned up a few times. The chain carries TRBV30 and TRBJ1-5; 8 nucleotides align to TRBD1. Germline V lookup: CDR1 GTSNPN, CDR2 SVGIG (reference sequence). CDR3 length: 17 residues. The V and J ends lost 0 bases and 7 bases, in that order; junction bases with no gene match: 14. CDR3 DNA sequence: TGTGCCTGGAGTGTAACCGGACAGGGCCGTCGAGGACAGCCCCAGCATTTT. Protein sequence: CAWSVTGQGRRGQPQHF.

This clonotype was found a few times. The CDR3 sequence is CASSYARKRELFF. The CDR3 DNA is TGTGCCAGCAGTTACGCCCGAAAAAGAGAACTGTTTTTT. The chain couples TRBV6-9 to TRBJ1-4; D unclear. Trimming pared 3 bases from V and 12 bases from J, leaving 14 bases between. Germline V gene data show CDR1 as MNHGY and CDR2 as SVAAGI. The CDR3 runs 13 residues.

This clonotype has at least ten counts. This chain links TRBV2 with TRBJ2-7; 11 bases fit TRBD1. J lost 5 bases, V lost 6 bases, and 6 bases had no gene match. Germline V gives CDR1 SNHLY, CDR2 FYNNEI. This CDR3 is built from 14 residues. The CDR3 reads CASSRDRGNDEQYF. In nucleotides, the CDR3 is TGTGCCAGCAGCCGGGACAGGGGGAACGACGAGCAGTACTTC. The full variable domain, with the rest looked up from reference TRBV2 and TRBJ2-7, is EPEVTQTPSHQVTQMGQEVILRCVPISNHLYFYWYRQILGQKVEFLVSFYNNEISEKSEIFDDQFSVERPDGSNFTLKIRSTKLEDSAMYFCASSRDRGNDEQYFGPGTRLTVT.

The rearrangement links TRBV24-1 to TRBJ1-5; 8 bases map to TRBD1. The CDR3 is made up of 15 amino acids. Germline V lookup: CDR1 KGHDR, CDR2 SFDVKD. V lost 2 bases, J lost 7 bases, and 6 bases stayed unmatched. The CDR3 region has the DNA TGTGCCACCAGTGATTCGACAGGGGTAGGGCAGCCCCAGCATTTT. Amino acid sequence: CATSDSTGVGQPQHF.

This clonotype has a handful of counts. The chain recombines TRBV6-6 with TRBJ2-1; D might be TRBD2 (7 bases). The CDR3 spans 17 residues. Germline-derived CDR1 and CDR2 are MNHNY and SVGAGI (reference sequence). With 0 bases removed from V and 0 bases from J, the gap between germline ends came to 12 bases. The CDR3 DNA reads TGTGCCAGCAGTTACTCGGGGGGCGGGAGCTCCTACAATGAGCAGTTCTTC. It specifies CASSYSGGGSSYNEQFF.

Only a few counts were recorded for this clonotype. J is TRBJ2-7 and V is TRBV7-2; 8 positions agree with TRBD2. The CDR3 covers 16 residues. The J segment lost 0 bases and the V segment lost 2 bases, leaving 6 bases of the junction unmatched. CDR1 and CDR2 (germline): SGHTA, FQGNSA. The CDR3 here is CASSLFPGGFSYEQYF. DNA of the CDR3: TGTGCCAGCAGCTTATTCCCGGGAGGGTTCTCCTACGAGCAGTACTTC. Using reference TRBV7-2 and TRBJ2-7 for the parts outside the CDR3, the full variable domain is GAGVSQSPSNKVTEKGKDVELRCDPISGHTALYWYRQSLGQGLEFLIYFQGNSAPDKSGLPSDRFSAERTGGSVSTLTIQRTQQEDSAVYLCASSLFPGGFSYEQYFGPGTRLTVT.

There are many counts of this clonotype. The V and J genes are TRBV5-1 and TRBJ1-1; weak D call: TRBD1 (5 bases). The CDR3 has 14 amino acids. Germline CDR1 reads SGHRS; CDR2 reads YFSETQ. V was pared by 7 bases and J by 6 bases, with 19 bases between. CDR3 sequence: CASQPREGPSEAFF. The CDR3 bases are TGCGCCAGCCAACCCAGGGAGGGCCCCTCTGAAGCTTTCTTT.

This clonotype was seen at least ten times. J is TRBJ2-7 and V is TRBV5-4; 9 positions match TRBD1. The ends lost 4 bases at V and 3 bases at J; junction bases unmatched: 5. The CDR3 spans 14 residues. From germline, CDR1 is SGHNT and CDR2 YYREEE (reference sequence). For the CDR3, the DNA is TGTGCCAGCAGCCCCGGGGGACAGGGCTACGAGCAGTACTTC. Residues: CASSPGGQGYEQYF.

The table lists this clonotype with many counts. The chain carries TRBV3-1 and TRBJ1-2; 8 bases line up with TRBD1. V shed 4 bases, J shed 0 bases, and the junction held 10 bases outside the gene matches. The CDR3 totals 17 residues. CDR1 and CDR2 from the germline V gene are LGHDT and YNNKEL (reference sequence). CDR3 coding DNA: TGTGCCAGCAGCCGTATTCAGGGGGCCGCGTCTAACTATGGCTACACCTTC. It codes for CASSRIQGAASNYGYTF. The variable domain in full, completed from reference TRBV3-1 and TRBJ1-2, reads DTAVSQTPKYLVTQMGNDKSIKCEQNLGHDTMYWYKQDSKKFLKIMFSYNNKELIINETVPNRFSPKSPDKAHLNLHINSLELGDSAVYFCASSRIQGAASNYGYTFGSGTRLTVV.

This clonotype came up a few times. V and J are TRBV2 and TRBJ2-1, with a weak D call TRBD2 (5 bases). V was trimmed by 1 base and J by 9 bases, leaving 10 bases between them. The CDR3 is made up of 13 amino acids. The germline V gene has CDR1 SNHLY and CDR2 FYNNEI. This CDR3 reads CASSEEASSEQFF. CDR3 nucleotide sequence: TGTGCCAGCAGTGAAGAAGCTAGCAGTGAGCAGTTCTTC.